This T cell receptor (beta chain) was recovered during a study of glioma-infiltrating T cells after dendritic cell vaccination. Study-level information: Dendritic cell vaccination trial patients had either newly diagnosed or recurrent glioblastoma. Dendritic cells derived from monocytes and pulsed with autologous tumor lysate formed the vaccine. Dendritic cell vaccine was injected intradermally three times, biweekly.

V trimming: 0 bases; J trimming: 0 bases; junction bases outside the gene matches: 13. Germline CDR1 and CDR2: SGHRS and YFSETQ. This CDR3 comprises 22 residues. No glioblastoma patient carried an isocitrate dehydrogenase mutation. Measured with immunoSEQ multiplex PCR; TCRdb has only the in-frame clones, and not every one. This table holds 100,000 or so clones, just over 85% found once. Here the sequenced sample was blood, taken before dendritic cell vaccination. This receptor was obtained from a human donor with glioblastoma. V and J are TRBV5-1 and TRBJ2-3; 16 bases are a match to TRBD2. The chain's CDR3 is CASSLVHLGTSGRVRSTDTQYF. CDR3 DNA sequence: TGCGCCAGCAGCTTGGTTCATCTGGGGACTAGCGGGAGGGTTAGGAGCACAGATACGCAGTATTTT.